Presented here are 13 T cell receptor beta chains from one specimen sequenced in a study of OX40 agonist ivuxolimab in advanced cancers. TCRdb keeps only in-frame clones here, not all; method: immunoSEQ multiplex PCR. The data contain 85,000 to 100,000 clones, more than 70% of them seen just once; the ten biggest clones take up roughly 4%. The sequencing here drew on CD4+ or CD8+ T cells sorted from blood, taken in a trial of the OX40 agonist ivuxolimab. These receptor sequences come from an adult with an advanced solid tumor such as melanoma, head and neck, liver or kidney cancer.

The chain couples TRBV18 to TRBJ1-1, with 11 bases lining up with TRBD1. CDR1 is KGHSH and CDR2 is LQKENI in the germline V gene. V was clipped by 6 bases and J by 5 bases; unmatched bases: 5. The CDR3 contains 14 residues. The CDR3 here is CASSLGQGATEAFF. The CDR3 coding sequence is TGTGCCAGCTCTCTAGGACAGGGGGCGACTGAAGCTTTCTTT.

This clone was seen a single time. The rearrangement joins TRBV9 to TRBJ2-1; no definite D call. CDR3 length: 15 amino acids. Germline V lookup: CDR1 SGDLS, CDR2 YYNGEE. Trimming removed 0 bases from V and 0 bases from J, with 7 bases in between. The CDR3 spells CASSVEQSSYNEQFF. DNA of the CDR3: TGTGCCAGCAGCGTAGAACAGAGCTCCTACAATGAGCAGTTCTTC.

The V gene is TRBV9, the J gene TRBJ1-1; D gene uncertain. V lost 0 bases and J 2 bases, leaving 5 bases between the germline ends. Germline CDR1 SGDLS, CDR2 YYNGEE. There are 13 residues in the CDR3. CDR3 residues: CASSVASNTEAFF. The CDR3 nucleotides are TGTGCCAGCAGCGTAGCTTCAAACACTGAAGCTTTCTTT.

The chain recombines TRBV25-1 with TRBJ1-4, with D possibly being TRBD1 (6 bases). CDR3 size: 16 residues. V was pared by 3 bases and J by 5 bases, with 16 bases between. The germline V gene encodes CDR1 MGHDK and CDR2 SYGVNS. The CDR3 DNA sequence: TGTGCCAGCAGTGAGGTCTGGGGACACGGCAATGAAAAACTGTTTTTT. This encodes CASSEVWGHGNEKLFF.

V is TRBV4-3 and J is TRBJ2-1; TRBD2 matches at 9 bases. Looked up from germline, CDR1 is LGHNA and CDR2 is YSLEER. The length of the CDR3 is 17 residues. V lost 0 bases to trimming and J lost 5 bases; unmatched junction nucleotides: 8. This CDR3 is CASSQDLGGRANNEQFF. The CDR3, as DNA: TGCGCCAGCAGCCAAGATCTGGGCGGGAGGGCCAACAATGAGCAGTTCTTC.

This clone turned up a few times. The genes are TRBV7-9 and TRBJ2-7, with 10 bases lining up with TRBD2. Losses at the gene ends were 5 bases for V and 4 bases for J; bases not matched to a gene: 17. Germline lookup yields CDR1 SEHNR and CDR2 FQNEAQ (reference sequence). This CDR3 is 18 amino acids long. The CDR3 bases are TGTGCCAGCAGCAGGGGGGATTATGTAGCGGGAGGTCGATACGAGCAGTACTTC. Protein: CASSRGDYVAGGRYEQYF.

This clone was recorded a few times. The chain carries TRBV11-2 and TRBJ1-1, with D perhaps matching TRBD1 (5 bases). There are 11 residues in the CDR3. The ends were cut back, 5 bases at V and 12 bases at J, with 13 bases in the middle. The germline V gene encodes CDR1 SGHAT and CDR2 FQNNGV. The DNA of the CDR3 is TGTGCCAGCAGCCGAACAGGTCTTCCTTTCTTT. It yields the protein CASSRTGLPFF.

The rearrangement links TRBV29-1 to TRBJ1-2; D call uncertain. Germline loops: CDR1 SQVTM, CDR2 ANQGSEA. The CDR3 covers 10 residues. V was trimmed by 2 bases and J by 6 bases, leaving 4 bases between them. In DNA, the CDR3 is TGCAGCGTTGAAATTAATGGCTACACCTTC. Its protein is CSVEINGYTF.

In this sample, this clone turned up once. The chain recombines TRBV5-1 with TRBJ1-1, with 8 bases fitting TRBD1. The length of the CDR3 is 15 residues. Germline V gene data show CDR1 as SGHRS and CDR2 as YFSETQ. Trimming removed 1 base from V and 2 bases from J; junction bases left unmatched: 4. CDR3 nucleotides: TGCGCCAGCAGCTTGTTGGCAGGGGGCAACACTGAAGCTTTCTTT. This translates into CASSLLAGGNTEAFF.

The chain employs TRBV6-4 and TRBJ1-1; 7 bases match TRBD1. The V gene's germline CDR1 is MRHNA and CDR2 SNTAGT. The ends lost 6 bases at V and 5 bases at J; junction bases unmatched: 9. The CDR3 extends over 14 amino acids. CDR3 nucleotides: TGTGCCAGCAGCACGACAGGGAAGGAAACTGAAGCTTTCTTT. Translated: CASSTTGKETEAFF.

V and J are TRBV5-1 and TRBJ2-1, with 9 nucleotides matching TRBD2. This CDR3 has 16 amino acids. V lost 4 bases to trimming and J lost 0 bases; unmatched junction nucleotides: 5. Germline-derived CDR1 and CDR2 are SGHRS and YFSETQ. The CDR3 sequence is CASSPPTSGSYNEQFF. As DNA, the CDR3 is TGCGCCAGCAGCCCCCCGACTAGCGGCTCCTACAATGAGCAGTTCTTC.

The V gene is TRBV7-2, the J gene TRBJ1-4; a weak D match, TRBD1 (5 bases). This CDR3 spans 15 amino acids. CDR1 is SGHTA, CDR2 FQGNSA, per germline. V was trimmed by 1 base and J by 8 bases, leaving 14 bases between them. The CDR3 coding sequence is TGTGCCAGCAGCTTAGTCGGTCAGGGTAAAGAAAAACTGTTTTTT. Its translation: CASSLVGQGKEKLFF.

The chain has TRBV6-1 and TRBJ2-7; the match to TRBD2 covers 7 bases. J gave up 4 bases and V 7 bases, and 10 bases lay outside the gene matches. The germline gives CDR1 MNHNS, CDR2 SASEGT. The CDR3 is 14 amino acids. The CDR3: CASKPSGGMYEQYF. The CDR3 bases are TGTGCCAGCAAGCCTAGCGGAGGTATGTACGAGCAGTACTTC.